These 15 T cell receptor beta chains were all obtained from the same sample, sequenced in a study of shared clonotypes between healthy human individuals. CD45RO-negative CD8 cells positively selected for CCR7 made up the naive population, which excluded terminally differentiated effector memory CD45RA+ cells. Some clones are missing from TCRdb's copy, which holds only in-frame ones; the method was immunoSEQ multiplex PCR. The sample holds about 2.2 million clones, more than 85% seen once. Sequencing was performed on naive CD8+ T cells from PBMCs. Receptor source: a man aged 18-30 years in good health. Some clones in this sample may be carry-over from other donors' samples.

V usage is TRBV9 and J usage is TRBJ2-2; tentative D call: TRBD2 (6 bases). The CDR3 covers 16 residues. CDR1 is SGDLS, CDR2 YYNGEE, per germline. With 4 bases removed from V and 8 bases from J, the gap between germline ends came to 21 bases. The CDR3 DNA reads as TGTGCCAGCAGCCCAGGAGGAGGGCGAGGTTTTGGGGAGCTGTTTTTT. It codes for CASSPGGGRGFGELFF.

About this clone: This same CDR3 is encoded by further DNA sequences in the sample. The V call is TRBV5-1, the J call TRBJ2-7; D is unclear. From germline, CDR1 is SGHRS and CDR2 YFSETQ. With 0 bases removed from V and 3 bases from J, the gap between germline ends came to 7 bases. The CDR3 length is 13 residues. The CDR3 DNA is TGCGCCAGCAGCTTGGGCAGCTACTACGAGCAGTACTTC. It specifies CASSLGSYYEQYF.

The chain uses TRBV19 and TRBJ1-1; D call uncertain. The CDR3 is 12 residues long. Germline V gene lookup returns CDR1 LNHDA and CDR2 SQIVND (reference sequence). V lost 3 bases and J 5 bases, leaving 7 bases between the germline ends. The CDR3 DNA is TGTGCCAGTAGTATGGGAGCGACTGAAGCTTTCTTT. Translation gives CASSMGATEAFF.

The table lists this clone with a count of one. This chain uses TRBV19 with TRBJ2-7, with TRBD2 as a possible D gene (5 bases). The CDR3 sequence is 19 residues long. Germline V CDR1 and CDR2: LNHDA, SQIVND (reference sequence). V gave up 3 bases and J gave up 7 bases, with 31 bases separating them. CDR3 protein: CASSMGWLAGRLPWREQYF. In DNA form, the CDR3 reads TGTGCCAGTAGTATGGGGTGGCTAGCAGGTCGACTGCCGTGGCGGGAGCAGTACTTC. The full variable domain, rest sourced from reference TRBV19 and TRBJ2-7, is DGGITQSPKYLFRKEGQNVTLSCEQNLNHDAMYWYRQDPGQGLRLIYYSQIVNDFQKGDIAEGYSVSREKKESFPLTVTSAQKNPTAFYLCASSMGWLAGRLPWREQYFGPGTRLTVT.

The table lists this clone with a few counts. The V call is TRBV9, the J call TRBJ1-1; 8 nucleotides line up with TRBD1. With 0 bases clipped from V and 5 bases from J, the junction kept 6 bases outside the gene matches. The CDR3 sequence is 15 residues long. CDR1 and CDR2 from the germline V gene are SGDLS and YYNGEE. In DNA form, the CDR3 reads TGTGCCAGCAGCGTAGCTACGAACAGGGGGACTGAAGCTTTCTTT. This sequence encodes CASSVATNRGTEAFF.

The rearrangement joins TRBV7-9 to TRBJ2-1; no definite D call. The CDR3 covers 12 residues. The V gene lost 2 bases and the J gene lost 8 bases, with 7 bases spanning the gap. Germline V gene sequence: CDR1 SEHNR, CDR2 FQNEAQ (reference sequence). The CDR3 is CASSLPRHEQFF. CDR3 DNA: TGTGCCAGCAGCTTACCGCGCCATGAGCAGTTCTTC.

Of note for this clone: The identical CDR3 is also encoded by other nucleotide sequences in the sample. The gene calls are TRBV29-1 and TRBJ2-7, with 7 bases lining up with TRBD1. Losses at the gene ends were 7 bases for V and 2 bases for J; bases not matched to a gene: 5. Germline V gene sequence: CDR1 SQVTM, CDR2 ANQGSEA. The CDR3 consists of 12 residues. The CDR3 spells CSARDSAYEQYF. CDR3 nucleotides: TGCAGCGCGAGGGACAGTGCCTACGAGCAGTACTTC.

V usage is TRBV7-8 and J usage is TRBJ1-4; D gene uncertain. This CDR3 contains 16 residues. CDR1 and CDR2 from the germline V gene are SGHVS and FQNEAQ. The V end lost 0 bases, the J end lost 0 bases, and 8 bases lay between the germline ends. In nucleotides, the CDR3 is TGTGCCAGCAGCTTAGCGCGCACAGCAACTAATGAAAAACTGTTTTTT. Encoded protein: CASSLARTATNEKLFF.

The chain uses TRBV10-1 and TRBJ2-1, with 7 bases matching TRBD1. J gave up 2 bases and V 0 bases, and 4 bases lay outside the gene matches. CDR3 length: 16 amino acids. Per germline, CDR1 WNHNN and CDR2 SYGVQD (reference sequence). The CDR3 DNA reads TGCGCCAGCAGTGAGTCTCCAGGGGGTCCCTACAATGAGCAGTTCTTC. Protein sequence: CASSESPGGPYNEQFF.

This clone was observed a single time. The chain carries TRBV5-8 and TRBJ2-7, with D perhaps being TRBD1 or TRBD2 (5 bases each). This CDR3 region has 16 residues. Germline-derived CDR1 and CDR2 are SGHTS and YDEGEE. The V end was cut by 0 bases, the J end by 3 bases, with 16 bases between. CDR3 DNA sequence: TGTGCCAGCAGCTTGGCCTCGGGACGGCAGCTCTACGAGCAGTACTTC. Its protein is CASSLASGRQLYEQYF.

The chain couples TRBV28 to TRBJ2-7; no clear D gene. Germline V lookup: CDR1 MDHEN, CDR2 SYDVKM. Between the trimmed V and J ends, which lost 3 bases and 3 bases, there was a span of 12 bases. The CDR3 is 14 amino acids. The CDR3: CASSLPDLDYEQYF. CDR3 DNA: TGTGCCAGCAGTTTGCCTGACCTAGACTACGAGCAGTACTTC.

The chain has TRBV6-5 and TRBJ1-2; 9 nucleotides line up with TRBD1. Germline V lookup: CDR1 MNHEY, CDR2 SVGAGI. The CDR3 extends over 13 amino acids. The V gene end was trimmed by 2 bases and the J gene end by 10 bases; junction bases not matched to a gene: 5. In nucleotides, the CDR3 is TGTGCCAGCAGTTACCGGACAGGGGATGTCTACACCTTC. Translation gives CASSYRTGDVYTF.

This clone occurred once. The chain is built from TRBV4-1 and TRBJ2-3, with D perhaps matching TRBD1 or TRBD2 (5 bases each). The V gene lost 1 base and the J gene lost 3 bases, with 17 bases spanning the gap. The CDR3 contains 17 residues. Germline V gene sequence: CDR1 MGHRA, CDR2 YSYEKL. The CDR3 region has the DNA TGCGCCAGCAGCCAAGTCGGCACGAGGGGCGTTACAGATACGCAGTATTTT. Its protein is CASSQVGTRGVTDTQYF.

The chain is built from TRBV4-1 and TRBJ2-3; 12 nucleotides match TRBD2. The CDR3 sequence is 15 residues long. In germline, CDR1 is MGHRA, CDR2 YSYEKL. After removal of 1 base from V and 5 bases from J, the junction contained 1 base not matched to a gene. The CDR3: CASSQVGLAGDTQYF. For the CDR3, the DNA is TGCGCCAGCAGCCAAGTGGGACTAGCGGGAGATACGCAGTATTTT.

The rearrangement uses TRBV6-5 and TRBJ2-7; D call uncertain. The CDR3 contains 14 residues. Trimming shortened V by 5 bases and J by 0 bases, and 11 bases separated the two germline ends. Per the germline V gene, CDR1 is MNHEY and CDR2 is SVGAGI. As DNA, the CDR3 is TGTGCCAGCAGTCCGCACAGTCCCTCCTACGAGCAGTACTTC. This sequence encodes CASSPHSPSYEQYF.